The rows below give T cell receptor beta chains drawn from one sample of a study of CD8 T cells in Susac syndrome. Each CDR3 protein gets one entry after TCRdb re-called the immunoSEQ multiplex PCR reads with MiXCR. There are more than 65,000 distinct CDR3 sequences in the sample; 85% to 95% occur only once, and approximately 0.49% lies in the top ten. The sequenced sample consisted of CD8+ T cells from PBMCs. Receptors were obtained from a human donor with Susac syndrome. Each CDR3 is given with its conserved first and last residue. Fields, in order: D gene, V gene, J gene, CDR3 DNA, CDR3 protein. D genes are given only for firm matches.

D: TRBD2; V: TRBV20-1; J: TRBJ2-1; DNA: TGCAGTGCTAGAGATACTACCCCCGTGACTAGCGGATACAATGAGCAGTTCTTC; CDR3: CSARDTTPVTSGYNEQFF
D: TRBD2; V: TRBV27; J: TRBJ2-7; DNA: TGTGCCAGCAGTTTATCTAGCGGGAACTACGAGCAGTACTTC; CDR3: CASSLSSGNYEQYF
D: TRBD1; V: TRBV4-2; J: TRBJ1-2; DNA: TGTGCCAGCAGCCAGGGCTCCGGGACAGGGTTAGGCTACACCTTC; CDR3: CASSQGSGTGLGYTF
D: -; V: TRBV29-1; J: TRBJ2-1; DNA: TGCAGCGTTTCGGCGCACAATGAGCAGTTCTTC; CDR3: CSVSAHNEQFF
D: -; V: TRBV4-1; J: TRBJ2-5; DNA: TGCGCCAGCAGCCAAGCCTACAGGGAAGAGACCCAGTACTTC; CDR3: CASSQAYREETQYF
D: -; V: TRBV11-2; J: TRBJ2-3; DNA: TGTGCCAGCAGCCCCATAAGTATGGAGCAGTATTTT; CDR3: CASSPISMEQYF
D: -; V: TRBV25-1; J: TRBJ2-1; DNA: TGTGCCAGCAGTGAATCGGGTGAATACAATGAGCAGTTCTTC; CDR3: CASSESGEYNEQFF
D: -; V: TRBV30; J: TRBJ2-2; DNA: TGTGCCTGGACAAGGGAGAACACCGGGGAGCTGTTTTTT; CDR3: CAWTRENTGELFF
D: -; V: TRBV20-1; J: TRBJ2-7; DNA: TGCAGTGTTTTACAGGGAGGATCCTACGAGCAGTACTTC; CDR3: CSVLQGGSYEQYF
D: -; V: TRBV4-3; J: TRBJ2-3; DNA: TGCGCCAGCAGCCAAGGTGTTAATACGCAGTATTTT; CDR3: CASSQGVNTQYF
D: TRBD2; V: TRBV4-1; J: TRBJ2-1; DNA: TGCGCCAGCAGCCAAGTAAATAGCGGGAGCCACAATGAGCAGTTCTTC; CDR3: CASSQVNSGSHNEQFF
D: TRBD2; V: TRBV15; J: TRBJ2-1; DNA: TGTGCCACCAGTCGGTTAGCGGGAGAGGGTAATGAGCAGTTCTTC; CDR3: CATSRLAGEGNEQFF
D: TRBD1; V: TRBV6-5; J: TRBJ2-7; DNA: TGTGCCAGCAGTTACGGAGGGACAGGGGTCTACGAGCAGTACTTC; CDR3: CASSYGGTGVYEQYF
D: -; V: TRBV7-6; J: TRBJ2-7; DNA: TGTGCCAGCAGCCCTATCCCCGGCGCCGAGCAGTACTTC; CDR3: CASSPIPGAEQYF
D: -; V: TRBV5-1; J: TRBJ1-5; DNA: TGCGCCAGCAGCCCCGGGGAGGACAATCAGCCCCAGCATTTT; CDR3: CASSPGEDNQPQHF
D: TRBD2; V: TRBV7-6; J: TRBJ2-7; DNA: TGTGCCAGCAGTCCTAGCGGGAGCTGGGGGACCTACGAGCAGTACTTC; CDR3: CASSPSGSWGTYEQYF
D: -; V: TRBV12-3/TRBV12-4; J: TRBJ2-7; DNA: TGTGCCAGCAGTTCCGTCCGGGGAGGAGAGCAGTACTTC; CDR3: CASSSVRGGEQYF